This T cell receptor (beta chain) came from a study of CD8 T cells in ankylosing spondylitis. This clonotype was seen ten or more times. CDR1 and CDR2 (germline): LGHDT, YNNKEL (reference sequence). V gave up 2 bases and J gave up 5 bases; unmatched junction bases: 3. This CDR3 contains 14 residues. TCRdb analysed the 5' RACE reads with MiXCR anew, one entry per CDR3 protein. This repertoire shows around 250,000 distinct CDR3 sequences, about 11% found once; its top ten account for under 8%. The V gene is TRBV3-1, the J gene TRBJ2-1; 7 positions agree with TRBD2. The clonotype originates from a male donor with ankylosing spondylitis or in good health (not recorded which). Specimen: blood, either unsorted or a sorted T cell fraction (not recorded which). CDR3 in DNA: TGTGCCAGCAGCCAATGGGGGGGAAACAATGAGCAGTTCTTC. It codes for CASSQWGGNNEQFF.